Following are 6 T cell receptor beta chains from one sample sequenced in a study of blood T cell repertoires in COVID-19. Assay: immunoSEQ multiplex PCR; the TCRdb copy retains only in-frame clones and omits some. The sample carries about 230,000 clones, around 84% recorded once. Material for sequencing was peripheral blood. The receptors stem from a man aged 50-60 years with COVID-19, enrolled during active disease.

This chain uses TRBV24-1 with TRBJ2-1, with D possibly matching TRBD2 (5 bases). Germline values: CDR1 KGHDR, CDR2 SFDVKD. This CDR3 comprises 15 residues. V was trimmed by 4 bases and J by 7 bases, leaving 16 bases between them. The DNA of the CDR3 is TGTGCCACCAGTGAGGGAGCGGATCTAAGTAATGAGCAGTTCTTC. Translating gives CATSEGADLSNEQFF.

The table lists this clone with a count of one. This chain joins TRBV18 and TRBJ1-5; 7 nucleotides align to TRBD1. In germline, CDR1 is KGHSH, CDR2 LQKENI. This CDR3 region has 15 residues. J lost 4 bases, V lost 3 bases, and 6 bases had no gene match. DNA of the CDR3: TGTGCCAGCTCACCCTCAGACAGGGCTAATCAGCCCCAGCATTTT. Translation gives CASSPSDRANQPQHF.

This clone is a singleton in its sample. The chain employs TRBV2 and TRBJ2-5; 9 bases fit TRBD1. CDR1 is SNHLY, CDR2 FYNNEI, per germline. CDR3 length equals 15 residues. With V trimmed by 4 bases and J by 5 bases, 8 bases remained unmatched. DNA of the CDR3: TGTGCCAGCAGTGCAACAGGGGGCGCGGGGGAGACCCAGTACTTC. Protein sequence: CASSATGGAGETQYF.

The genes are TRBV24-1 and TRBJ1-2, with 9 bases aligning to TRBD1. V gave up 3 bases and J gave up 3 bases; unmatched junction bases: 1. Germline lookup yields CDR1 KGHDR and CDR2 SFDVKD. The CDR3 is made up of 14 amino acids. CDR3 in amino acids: CATSDRDRDYGYTF. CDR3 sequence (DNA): TGTGCCACCAGTGATAGGGACAGGGACTATGGCTACACCTTC.

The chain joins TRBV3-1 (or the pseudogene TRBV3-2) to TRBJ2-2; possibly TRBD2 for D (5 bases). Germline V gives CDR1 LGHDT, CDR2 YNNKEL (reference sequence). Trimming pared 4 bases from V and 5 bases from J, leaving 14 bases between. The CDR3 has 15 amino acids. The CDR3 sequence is CASSPRVSGTGELFF. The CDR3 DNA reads TGTGCCAGCAGCCCGCGGGTGTCGGGGACCGGGGAGCTGTTTTTT.

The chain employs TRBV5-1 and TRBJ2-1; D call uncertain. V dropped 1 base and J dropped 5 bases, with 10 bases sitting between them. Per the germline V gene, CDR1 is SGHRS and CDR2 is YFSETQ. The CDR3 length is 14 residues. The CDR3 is CASSLSEPHNEQFF. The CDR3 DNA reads TGCGCCAGCAGCTTGAGCGAGCCCCACAATGAGCAGTTCTTC. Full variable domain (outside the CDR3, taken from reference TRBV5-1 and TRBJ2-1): KAGVTQTPRYLIKTRGQQVTLSCSPISGHRSVSWYQQTPGQGLQFLFEYFSETQRNKGNFPGRFSGRQFSNSRSEMNVSTLELGDSALYLCASSLSEPHNEQFFGPGTRLTVL.